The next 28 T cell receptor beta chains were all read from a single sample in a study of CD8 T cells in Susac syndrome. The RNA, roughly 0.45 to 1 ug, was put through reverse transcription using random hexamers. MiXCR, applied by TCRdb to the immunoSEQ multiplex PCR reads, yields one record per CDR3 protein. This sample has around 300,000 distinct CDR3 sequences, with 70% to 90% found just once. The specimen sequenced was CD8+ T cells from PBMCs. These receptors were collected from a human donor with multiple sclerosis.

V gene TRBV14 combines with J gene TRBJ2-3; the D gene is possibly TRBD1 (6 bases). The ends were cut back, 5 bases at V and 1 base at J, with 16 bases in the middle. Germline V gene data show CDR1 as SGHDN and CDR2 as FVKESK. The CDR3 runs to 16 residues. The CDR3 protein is CASSALSGDRTDTQYF. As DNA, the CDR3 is TGTGCCAGCAGCGCCCTGTCAGGGGATCGCACAGATACGCAGTATTTT.

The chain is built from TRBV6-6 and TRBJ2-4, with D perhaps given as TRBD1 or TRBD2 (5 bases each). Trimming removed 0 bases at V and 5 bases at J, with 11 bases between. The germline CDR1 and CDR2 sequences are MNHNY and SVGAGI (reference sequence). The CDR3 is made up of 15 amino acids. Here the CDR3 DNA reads TGTGCCAGCAGTTACTCGACCCAGGGAGAAAACATTCAGTACTTC. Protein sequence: CASSYSTQGENIQYF.

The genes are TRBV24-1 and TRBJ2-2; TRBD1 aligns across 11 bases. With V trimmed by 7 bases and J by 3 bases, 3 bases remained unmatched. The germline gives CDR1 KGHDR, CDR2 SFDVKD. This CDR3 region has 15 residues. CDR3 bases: TGTGCCACCAGCCCGGGACAGGGGGACACCGGGGAGCTGTTTTTT. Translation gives CATSPGQGDTGELFF.

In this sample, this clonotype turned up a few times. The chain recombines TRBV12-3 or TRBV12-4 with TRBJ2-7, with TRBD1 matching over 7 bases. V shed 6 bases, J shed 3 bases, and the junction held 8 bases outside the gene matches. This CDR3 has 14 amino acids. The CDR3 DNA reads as TGTGCCAGCAGCCTTGGGACAGCCCTCTACGAGCAGTACTTC. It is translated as CASSLGTALYEQYF.

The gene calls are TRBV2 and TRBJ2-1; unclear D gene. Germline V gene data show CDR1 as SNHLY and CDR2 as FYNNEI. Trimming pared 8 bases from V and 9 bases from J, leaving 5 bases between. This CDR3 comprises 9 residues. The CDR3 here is CASGTEQFF. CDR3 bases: TGTGCCAGCGGCACTGAGCAGTTCTTC.

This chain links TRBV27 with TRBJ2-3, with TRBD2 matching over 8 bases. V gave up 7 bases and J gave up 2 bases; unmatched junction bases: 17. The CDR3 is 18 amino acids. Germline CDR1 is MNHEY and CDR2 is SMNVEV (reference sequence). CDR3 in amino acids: CASTLKIAGTPFTDTQYF. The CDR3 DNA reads TGTGCCAGCACACTAAAAATAGCGGGGACACCTTTCACAGATACGCAGTATTTT.

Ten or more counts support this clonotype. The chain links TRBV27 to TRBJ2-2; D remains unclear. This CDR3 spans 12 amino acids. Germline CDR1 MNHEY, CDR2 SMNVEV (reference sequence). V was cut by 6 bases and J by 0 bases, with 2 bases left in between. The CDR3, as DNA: TGTGCCAGCAGCCCGAACACCGGGGAGCTGTTTTTT. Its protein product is CASSPNTGELFF.

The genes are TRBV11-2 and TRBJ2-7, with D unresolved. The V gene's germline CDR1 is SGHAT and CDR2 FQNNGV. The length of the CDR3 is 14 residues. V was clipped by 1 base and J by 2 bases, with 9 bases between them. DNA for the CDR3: TGTGCCAGCAGCTTAGGGGCAAGGGCCTACGAGCAGTACTTC. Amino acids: CASSLGARAYEQYF.

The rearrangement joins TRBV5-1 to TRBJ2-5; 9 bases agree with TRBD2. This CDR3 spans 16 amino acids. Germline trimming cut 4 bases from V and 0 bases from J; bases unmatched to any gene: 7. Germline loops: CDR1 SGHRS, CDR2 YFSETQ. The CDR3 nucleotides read TGCGCCAGCAGCCGGTTTGGCGGGGGGGACCAAGAGACCCAGTACTTC. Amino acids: CASSRFGGGDQETQYF.

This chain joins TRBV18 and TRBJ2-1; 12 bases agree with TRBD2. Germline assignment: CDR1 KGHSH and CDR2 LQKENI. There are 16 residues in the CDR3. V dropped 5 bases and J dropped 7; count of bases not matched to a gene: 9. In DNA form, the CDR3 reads TGTGCCAGCTCAGGACCACTAGCGGGGGGATCTAATGAGCAGTTCTTC. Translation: CASSGPLAGGSNEQFF.

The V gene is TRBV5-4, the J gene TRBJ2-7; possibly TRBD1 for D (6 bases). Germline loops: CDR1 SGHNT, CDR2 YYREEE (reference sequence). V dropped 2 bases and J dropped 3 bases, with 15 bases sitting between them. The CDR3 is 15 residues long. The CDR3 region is CASSFTPDRNYEQYF. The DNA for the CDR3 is TGTGCCAGCAGCTTTACCCCAGACAGGAACTACGAGCAGTACTTC.

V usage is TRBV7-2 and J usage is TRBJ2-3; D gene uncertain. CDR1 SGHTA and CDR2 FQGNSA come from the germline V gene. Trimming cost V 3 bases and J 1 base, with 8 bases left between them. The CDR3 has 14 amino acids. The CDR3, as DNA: TGTGCCAGCAGCTTGTATCGGGGCACAGATACGCAGTATTTT. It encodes CASSLYRGTDTQYF.

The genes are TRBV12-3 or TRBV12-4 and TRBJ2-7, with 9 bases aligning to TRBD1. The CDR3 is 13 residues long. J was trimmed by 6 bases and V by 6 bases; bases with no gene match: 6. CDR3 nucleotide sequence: TGTGCCAGCAGCCCGACAGGGGGGGGCGAGCAGTACTTC. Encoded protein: CASSPTGGGEQYF.

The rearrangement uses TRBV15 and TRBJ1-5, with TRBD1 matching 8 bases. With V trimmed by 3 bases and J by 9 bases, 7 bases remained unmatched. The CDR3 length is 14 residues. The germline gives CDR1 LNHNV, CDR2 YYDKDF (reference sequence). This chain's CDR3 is CATSSTGGGGPQHF. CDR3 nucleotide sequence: TGTGCCACCAGCAGTACAGGGGGTGGGGGGCCCCAGCATTTT.

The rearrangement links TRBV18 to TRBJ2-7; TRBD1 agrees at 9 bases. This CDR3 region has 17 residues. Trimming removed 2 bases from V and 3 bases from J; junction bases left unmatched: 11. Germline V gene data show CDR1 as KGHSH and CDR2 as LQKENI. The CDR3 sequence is CASSPFSTGTGHYEQYF. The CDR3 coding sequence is TGTGCCAGCTCACCATTTTCTACCGGGACAGGGCACTACGAGCAGTACTTC.

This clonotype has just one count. CDR3 amino acids: CASSLLVGEQFF. CDR3 in DNA: TGTGCTAGTAGCCTCCTAGTTGGTGAGCAGTTCTTC. The genes are TRBV12-5 and TRBJ2-1; unclear D gene. This CDR3 comprises 12 residues. V lost 8 bases, J lost 9 bases, and 14 bases lay in between. The V gene's germline CDR1 is LGHNT and CDR2 FRNRAP.

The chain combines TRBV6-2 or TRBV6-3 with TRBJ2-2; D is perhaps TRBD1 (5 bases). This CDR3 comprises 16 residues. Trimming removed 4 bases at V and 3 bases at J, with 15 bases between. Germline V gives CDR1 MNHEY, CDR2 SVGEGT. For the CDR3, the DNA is TGTGCCAGCAGTTTTTTAGTGGGGCAGCACACCGGGGAGCTGTTTTTT. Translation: CASSFLVGQHTGELFF.

The CDR3 loop reads CASTPLPPGLAKEQFF. The CDR3 DNA sequence: TGTGCCAGCACCCCACTCCCACCGGGACTAGCGAAGGAGCAGTTCTTC. The chain recombines TRBV12-3 or TRBV12-4 with TRBJ2-1; 10 bases match TRBD2. CDR3 length equals 16 residues. J lost 10 bases, V lost 7 bases, and 16 bases had no gene match.

CDR3 bases: TGTGCCAGCAGCTTCTCAGCCACGGACTACCGGAATGAGCAGTTCTTC. Translation: CASSFSATDYRNEQFF. The J gene is TRBJ2-1, the V gene TRBV7-9; possibly TRBD2 for D (6 bases). CDR3 length: 16 amino acids. From germline, CDR1 is SEHNR and CDR2 FQNEAQ (reference sequence). With 3 bases removed from V and 7 bases from J, the gap between germline ends came to 19 bases.

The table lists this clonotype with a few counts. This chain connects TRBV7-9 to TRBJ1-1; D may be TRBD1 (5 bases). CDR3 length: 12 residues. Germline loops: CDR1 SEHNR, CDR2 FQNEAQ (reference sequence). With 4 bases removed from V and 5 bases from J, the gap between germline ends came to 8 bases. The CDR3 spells CASSSGGTEAFF. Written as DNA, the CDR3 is TGTGCCAGCAGCTCTGGGGGGACTGAAGCTTTCTTT.

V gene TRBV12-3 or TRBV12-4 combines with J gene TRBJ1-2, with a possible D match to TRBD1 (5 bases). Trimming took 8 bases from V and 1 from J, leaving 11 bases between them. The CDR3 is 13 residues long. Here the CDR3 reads CASGDSLNYGYTF. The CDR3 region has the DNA TGTGCCAGCGGAGACAGTCTTAACTATGGCTACACCTTC.

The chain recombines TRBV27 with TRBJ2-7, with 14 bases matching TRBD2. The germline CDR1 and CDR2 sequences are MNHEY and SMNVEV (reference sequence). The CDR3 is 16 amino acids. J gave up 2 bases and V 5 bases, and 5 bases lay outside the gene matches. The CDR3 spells CASSMAGLAGAYEQYF. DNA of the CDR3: TGTGCCAGCAGTATGGCGGGACTAGCGGGAGCCTACGAGCAGTACTTC.

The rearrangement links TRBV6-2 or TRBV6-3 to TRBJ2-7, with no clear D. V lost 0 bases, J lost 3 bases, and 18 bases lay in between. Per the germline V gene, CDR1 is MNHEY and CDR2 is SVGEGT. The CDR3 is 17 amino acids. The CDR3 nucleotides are TGTGCCAGCAGTTACTCGACCTCCCGGCAAGAAGTCTACGAGCAGTACTTC. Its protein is CASSYSTSRQEVYEQYF.

The CDR3 sequence: CASSTTGRNNEKLFF. The CDR3 coding sequence is TGTGCCAGCAGCACCACGGGACGGAATAATGAAAAACTGTTTTTT. The V gene is TRBV11-2, the J gene TRBJ1-4; possibly TRBD1 for D (5 bases). In germline, CDR1 is SGHAT, CDR2 FQNNGV. The V end was cut by 5 bases, the J end by 4 bases, with 14 bases between. CDR3 length: 15 residues.

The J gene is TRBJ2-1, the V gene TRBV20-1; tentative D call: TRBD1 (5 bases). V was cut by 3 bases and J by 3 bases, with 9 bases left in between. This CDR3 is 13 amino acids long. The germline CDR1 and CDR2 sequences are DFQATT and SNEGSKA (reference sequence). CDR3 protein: CSASIQDYNEQFF. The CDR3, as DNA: TGCAGTGCTAGTATACAGGACTACAATGAGCAGTTCTTC.

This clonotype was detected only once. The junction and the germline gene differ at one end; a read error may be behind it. The CDR3, as DNA: TGTGCCAGCAGGTTCGGATATGGTTACACCTTC. It translates to CASRFGYGYTF. The chain uses TRBV25-1 and TRBJ1-2; D is undetermined. The CDR3 has 11 residues. The germline CDR1 and CDR2 sequences are MGHDK and SYGVNS.

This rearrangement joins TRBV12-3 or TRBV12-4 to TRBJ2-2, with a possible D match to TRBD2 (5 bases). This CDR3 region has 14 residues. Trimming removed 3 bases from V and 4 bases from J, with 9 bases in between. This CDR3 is CASSFMGSTGELFF. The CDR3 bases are TGTGCCAGCAGTTTTATGGGGAGCACCGGGGAGCTGTTTTTT.

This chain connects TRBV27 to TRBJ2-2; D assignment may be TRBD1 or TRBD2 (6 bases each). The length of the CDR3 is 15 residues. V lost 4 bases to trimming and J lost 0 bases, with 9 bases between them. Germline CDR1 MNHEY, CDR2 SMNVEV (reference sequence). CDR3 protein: CASSWGAANTGELFF. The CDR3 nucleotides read TGTGCCAGCAGTTGGGGGGCGGCGAACACCGGGGAGCTGTTTTTT.